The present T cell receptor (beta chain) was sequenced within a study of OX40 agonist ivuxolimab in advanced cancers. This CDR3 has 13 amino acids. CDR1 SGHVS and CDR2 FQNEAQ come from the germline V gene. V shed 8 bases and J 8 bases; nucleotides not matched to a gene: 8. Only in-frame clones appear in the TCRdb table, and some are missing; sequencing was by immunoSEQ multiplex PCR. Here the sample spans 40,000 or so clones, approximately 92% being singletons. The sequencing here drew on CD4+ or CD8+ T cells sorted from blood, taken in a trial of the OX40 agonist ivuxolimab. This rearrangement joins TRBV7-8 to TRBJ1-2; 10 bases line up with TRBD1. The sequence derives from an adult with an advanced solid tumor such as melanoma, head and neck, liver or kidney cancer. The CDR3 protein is CASVGTGVEGYTF. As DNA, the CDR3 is TGTGCCAGCGTCGGGACAGGGGTTGAAGGCTACACCTTC.